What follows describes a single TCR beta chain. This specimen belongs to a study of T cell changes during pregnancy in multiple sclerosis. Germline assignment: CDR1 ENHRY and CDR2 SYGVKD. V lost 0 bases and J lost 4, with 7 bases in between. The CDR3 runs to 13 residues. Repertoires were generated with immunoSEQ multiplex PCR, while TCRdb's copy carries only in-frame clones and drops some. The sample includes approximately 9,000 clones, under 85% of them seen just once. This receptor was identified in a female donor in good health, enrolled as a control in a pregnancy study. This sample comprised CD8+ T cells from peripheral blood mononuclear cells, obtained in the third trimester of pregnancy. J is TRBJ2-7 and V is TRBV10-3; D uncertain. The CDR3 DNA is TGTGCCATCAGTGAGTCGGGCAGGTACGAGCAGTACTTC. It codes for CAISESGRYEQYF.